Included here is one T cell receptor beta chain sequence, with context. Its antigen is currently unknown. Per the germline V gene, CDR1 is MDHEN and CDR2 is SYDVKM. V was clipped by 8 bases and J by 4 bases, with 11 bases between them. The CDR3 extends over 12 amino acids. Sorting based on CD45RO/CCR7/CD25/CD127/CD95/CD27 separated CD4+ naive, central memory, regulatory and stem cell-like memory cells. This entry comes from a study of beta chain features in type 1 diabetes. Findings of the study overall: All four CD4+ subsets of Type 1 diabetes patients contained TCRB CDR3s that were moderately but significantly shorter.

Sequenced material consisted of expressed TCRB transcripts (all of the isolated RNA was reverse transcribed). Produced via immunoSEQ multiplex PCR; TCRdb's table is partial and in-frame only. The sample holds a few hundred thousand clones; roughly 12% are singletons and the top ten take approximately 0.01%. The chain employs TRBV28 and TRBJ1-1, with D possibly TRBD1 on 6 matching bases. Input material: naive CD4+ T cells from blood. The receptor was derived from a woman aged 18-29 years with type 1 diabetes. CDR3 sequence: CASGSRGTEAFF. The DNA for the CDR3 is TGTGCCAGCGGATCCAGGGGCACTGAAGCTTTCTTT.